This T cell receptor (beta chain) was retrieved from a study of shared clonotypes between healthy human individuals. Study-level results: Among non-shared clonotypes, generation probabilities were lower than among those shared by all four donors.

Those who donated, Caucasian adults without exception, all lived in Nashville, Tennessee. The V end was cut by 2 bases, the J end by 0 bases, with 12 bases between. CDR3 size: 16 residues. CDR1 SGHDT and CDR2 YYEEEE come from the germline V gene. A note on this clone: What it recognizes is unknown.

Repertoires were generated with immunoSEQ multiplex PCR, while TCRdb's copy carries only in-frame clones and drops some. Altogether 2 million to 2.5 million clones are present, roughly 95% being singletons, with the ten largest covering roughly 0.13%. The TCR comes from a man aged 18 to 30 in good health. The specimen sequenced was naive CD4+ T cells sorted from blood. Specified subset: CD45RA+ positively selected. The J gene is TRBJ1-5, the V gene TRBV5-6, with unresolved D. The chain's CDR3 is CASSLGGTISNQPQHF. As DNA, the CDR3 is TGTGCCAGCAGCTTAGGAGGTACTATTAGCAATCAGCCCCAGCATTTT.